What follows are 24 T cell receptor beta chains derived from one specimen sequenced in a study of naive and memory T cell subsets. Two oligonucleotides, mixed equimolar, formed the beta constant-region primer covering TRBC1 and TRBC2. Ligated cDNA was amplified by four rounds of PCR with nested alpha and beta constant-region primers and SP2. TCRdb redid the calling of the UMI-ligation and nested PCR reads with MiXCR, one entry per CDR3 protein. The profile shows 85,000 or so distinct CDR3 sequences, over 9% of them singletons. What was sequenced was naive CD8+ T cells from blood. These receptors came from a human donor in good health.

The rearrangement uses TRBV20-1 and TRBJ2-3; D not certain. The V gene's germline CDR1 is DFQATT and CDR2 SNEGSKA (reference sequence). The CDR3 extends over 14 amino acids. The V gene lost 6 bases and the J gene lost 1 base, with 14 bases spanning the gap. The DNA for the CDR3 is TGCAGTGCCTCGGCTCGGGCGGGCACAGATACGCAGTATTTT. As protein: CSASARAGTDTQYF.

In its sample, this clonotype was seen a few times. The gene calls are TRBV14 and TRBJ2-1, with TRBD2 matching over 7 bases. Germline V gene sequence: CDR1 SGHDN, CDR2 FVKESK. Trimming removed 2 bases from V and 8 bases from J; junction bases left unmatched: 12. The CDR3 runs 16 residues. The CDR3 coding sequence is TGTGCCAGCAGCCAAAGGAAAGGACTAGGGGTGGATGAGCAGTTCTTC. This codes for CASSQRKGLGVDEQFF.

The V and J genes are TRBV27 and TRBJ1-5; D gene uncertain. Trimming removed 5 bases from V and 0 bases from J, with 8 bases in between. Germline assignment: CDR1 MNHEY and CDR2 SMNVEV (reference sequence). CDR3 length equals 14 residues. As DNA, the CDR3 is TGTGCCAGCAGTATGGTGCTTAGCAATCAGCCCCAGCATTTT. As protein: CASSMVLSNQPQHF.

This clonotype appeared a few times. V usage is TRBV29-1 and J usage is TRBJ2-5, with 12 bases aligning to TRBD1. The V and J ends lost 2 bases and 4 bases, in that order; junction bases with no gene match: 8. The CDR3 totals 16 residues. Germline V lookup: CDR1 SQVTM, CDR2 ANQGSEA. The CDR3 is CSVELRGQGAVETQYF. The CDR3 DNA reads TGCAGCGTTGAACTCCGGGGACAGGGGGCCGTAGAGACCCAGTACTTC.

At least ten counts were recorded for this clonotype. The J gene is TRBJ2-1, the V gene TRBV7-6; 10 nucleotides agree with TRBD1. The CDR3 has 16 residues. The germline CDR1 and CDR2 sequences are SGHVS and FNYEAQ. J was trimmed by 6 bases and V by 4 bases; bases with no gene match: 9. CDR3 nucleotide sequence: TGTGCCAGCAGCTCGCCGGGACAGGGGAAATTCAATGAGCAGTTCTTC. Amino acids: CASSSPGQGKFNEQFF.

This clonotype was seen a handful of times. The V gene is TRBV27, the J gene TRBJ2-7; the D gene is possibly TRBD2 (6 bases). From germline, CDR1 is MNHEY and CDR2 SMNVEV (reference sequence). The CDR3 extends over 17 amino acids. V lost 3 bases and J lost 2, with 20 bases in between. CDR3 bases: TGTGCCAGCAGTTTCAGAAGGGGCCGGGGACTTGCCTACGAGCAGTACTTC. Encoded protein: CASSFRRGRGLAYEQYF.

This clonotype was detected only a few times. This rearrangement joins TRBV12-3 or TRBV12-4 to TRBJ2-5; 10 nucleotides match TRBD2. Losses at the gene ends were 2 bases for V and 5 bases for J; bases not matched to a gene: 5. This CDR3 comprises 15 residues. Written as DNA, the CDR3 is TGTGCCAGCAGTTTACTAGCGGGAGCTGGCGAGACCCAGTACTTC. The encoded protein is CASSLLAGAGETQYF.

This clonotype was seen at least ten times. The rearrangement links TRBV5-4 to TRBJ2-1; D not certain. The CDR3 is made up of 18 amino acids. Germline V gene sequence: CDR1 SGHNT, CDR2 YYREEE (reference sequence). Trimming shortened V by 0 bases and J by 3 bases, and 19 bases separated the two germline ends. DNA of the CDR3: TGTGCCAGCAGCTTGGGGTCCCTAGAGGCCGAGAACTACAATGAGCAGTTCTTC. Translating gives CASSLGSLEAENYNEQFF.

This clonotype was seen many times. This chain connects TRBV15 to TRBJ2-3, with 13 bases lining up with TRBD2. Germline lookup yields CDR1 LNHNV and CDR2 YYDKDF (reference sequence). The V and J ends lost 9 bases and 0 bases, in that order; junction bases with no gene match: 6. This CDR3 has 16 amino acids. The CDR3 nucleotides are TGTGCCACGGGACTAGCGGGGACCACTAGCACAGATACGCAGTATTTT. Encoded protein: CATGLAGTTSTDTQYF.

This clonotype was found a few times. The chain couples TRBV6-6 to TRBJ2-7; 7 nucleotides align to TRBD1. V gave up 2 bases and J gave up 2 bases; unmatched junction bases: 3. Looked up from germline, CDR1 is MNHNY and CDR2 is SVGAGI (reference sequence). CDR3 size: 14 residues. The CDR3 spells CASSYSQGAYEQYF. The CDR3 coding sequence is TGTGCCAGCAGTTACAGCCAGGGGGCCTACGAGCAGTACTTC.

This clonotype came up a few times. The chain uses TRBV7-2 and TRBJ2-5; possibly TRBD1 for D (5 bases). V lost 11 bases to trimming and J lost 5 bases, with 18 bases between them. The CDR3 loop spans 13 amino acids. The V gene's germline CDR1 is SGHTA and CDR2 FQGNSA. DNA for the CDR3: TGTGCCGGGGCCATGAAGGGGCAGGAGACCCAGTACTTC. It is translated as CAGAMKGQETQYF.

The rearrangement joins TRBV7-9 to TRBJ2-2; 8 bases match TRBD2. Germline V gene sequence: CDR1 SEHNR, CDR2 FQNEAQ (reference sequence). The junction had 13 bases not matched to a gene; V was cut back by 5 bases and J by 5 bases. The CDR3 contains 17 residues. DNA for the CDR3: TGTGCCAGCAGCCCTTTAGGAGCGGGAGTGAAAACCGGGGAGCTGTTTTTT. Translating gives CASSPLGAGVKTGELFF.

This clonotype appeared many times. The chain has TRBV30 and TRBJ2-7; D is undetermined. The CDR3 extends over 13 amino acids. Between the trimmed V and J ends, which lost 2 bases and 1 base, there was a span of 9 bases. The germline V gene has CDR1 GTSNPN and CDR2 SVGIG (reference sequence). DNA of the CDR3: TGTGCCTGGAGTAGTACCTCTTCCTACGAGCAGTACTTC. Its translation is CAWSSTSSYEQYF.

As for this clonotype: One end of the junction is discordant with germline, which a read error may explain. The chain has TRBV29-1 and TRBJ2-7; 13 bases map to TRBD2. Germline assignment: CDR1 SQVTM and CDR2 ANQGSEA. The CDR3 is 9 residues long. The CDR3 coding sequence is TGCCGCGGACTAGCGGGAGTCGGCTTC. Its translation is CRGLAGVGF.

This clonotype has more than one count but fewer than ten. This chain joins TRBV7-9 and TRBJ2-4, with 7 nucleotides matching TRBD1. V trimming: 5 bases; J trimming: 2 bases; junction bases outside the gene matches: 15. The germline gives CDR1 SEHNR, CDR2 FQNEAQ (reference sequence). This CDR3 spans 18 amino acids. As DNA, the CDR3 is TGTGCCAGCAGCACCACAGGGGCGCCAAAGTCTCCCAAAAACATTCAGTACTTC. Residues: CASSTTGAPKSPKNIQYF.

Only a few counts were recorded for this clonotype. The V gene is TRBV6-5, the J gene TRBJ2-3, with TRBD2 identical over 12 bases. J lost 0 bases, V lost 4 bases, and 2 bases had no gene match. This CDR3 contains 16 residues. CDR1 and CDR2 from the germline V gene are MNHEY and SVGAGI. The CDR3 nucleotides read TGTGCCAGCAGTTCTCTAGCGGGAGGGAGCACAGATACGCAGTATTTT. It specifies CASSSLAGGSTDTQYF.

This clonotype was observed many times. The chain employs TRBV4-2 and TRBJ2-7; 10 nucleotides match TRBD2. CDR1 LGHNA and CDR2 YNFKEQ come from the germline V gene. The CDR3 is 18 residues long. Losses at the gene ends were 3 bases for V and 2 bases for J; bases not matched to a gene: 13. In nucleotides, the CDR3 is TGTGCCAGCAGCCAGAACAGCCCGGGACTAGCGCGTCCCTACGAGCAGTACTTC. Translated: CASSQNSPGLARPYEQYF.

The chain joins TRBV6-1 to TRBJ2-7, with 11 bases identical to TRBD2. Trimming at V came to 10 bases and at J to 4 bases, leaving 6 bases not matched to a gene. Per the germline V gene, CDR1 is MNHNS and CDR2 is SASEGT. This CDR3 comprises 13 residues. In DNA form, the CDR3 reads TGTGCCACCGACGGGACTAGCGGATACGAGCAGTACTTC. This gives the protein CATDGTSGYEQYF.

This clonotype was recorded at least ten times. The rearrangement joins TRBV3-1 to TRBJ2-1, with 7 positions matching TRBD2. The CDR3 has 14 amino acids. J gave up 10 bases and V 4 bases, and 10 bases lay outside the gene matches. The germline V gene has CDR1 LGHDT and CDR2 YNNKEL (reference sequence). CDR3: CASSLTLLAPEQFF. CDR3 sequence (DNA): TGTGCCAGCAGCCTCACATTACTAGCGCCCGAGCAGTTCTTC.

This clonotype has a count of ten or more. The chain joins TRBV20-1 to TRBJ2-4, with 7 bases fitting TRBD1. In germline, CDR1 is DFQATT, CDR2 SNEGSKA (reference sequence). V shed 0 bases and J 0 bases; nucleotides not matched to a gene: 2. The CDR3 runs 15 residues. The CDR3 loop is CSARDQGEAKNIQYF. The DNA of the CDR3 is TGCAGTGCTAGAGATCAGGGGGAAGCCAAAAACATTCAGTACTTC.

Ten or more counts support this clonotype. The V and J genes are TRBV27 and TRBJ2-7; a weak D match, TRBD1 (6 bases). The CDR3 sequence is 12 residues long. Germline loops: CDR1 MNHEY, CDR2 SMNVEV (reference sequence). V was clipped by 0 bases and J by 6 bases, with 6 bases between them. For the CDR3, the DNA is TGTGCCAGCAGTTTATCGACAGGCGAGCAGTACTTC. It codes for CASSLSTGEQYF.

The CDR3 region is CASSFMADTQYF. CDR3 DNA: TGTGCCAGCAGCTTCATGGCGGATACGCAGTATTTT. The rearrangement uses TRBV7-9 and TRBJ2-3; no reliable D call. Trimming took 3 bases from V and 6 from J, leaving 7 bases between them. Germline CDR1 SEHNR, CDR2 FQNEAQ (reference sequence). The length of the CDR3 is 12 residues.

This clonotype was seen only a few times. The chain links TRBV7-8 to TRBJ1-5; D is uncertain. This CDR3 contains 15 residues. Germline V gene lookup returns CDR1 SGHVS and CDR2 FQNEAQ. Trimming removed 5 bases from V and 1 base from J, with 12 bases in between. The CDR3 here is CASSPFSGSNQPQHF. The CDR3, as DNA: TGTGCCAGCAGCCCGTTTTCGGGGAGCAATCAGCCCCAGCATTTT. Complete variable domain (other parts from reference TRBV7-8 and TRBJ1-5): GAGVSQSPRYKVAKRGQDVALRCDPISGHVSLFWYQQALGQGPEFLTYFQNEAQLDKSGLPSDRFFAERPEGSVSTLKIQRTQQEDSAVYLCASSPFSGSNQPQHFGDGTRLSIL.

V gene TRBV3-1 combines with J gene TRBJ2-2, with 12 bases matching TRBD2. Germline V gives CDR1 LGHDT, CDR2 YNNKEL (reference sequence). The CDR3 has 17 residues. The V gene end was trimmed by 4 bases and the J gene end by 2 bases; junction bases not matched to a gene: 5. This CDR3 reads CASSRLLAGGNTGELFF. As DNA, the CDR3 is TGTGCCAGCAGCCGACTACTAGCGGGAGGTAACACCGGGGAGCTGTTTTTT.